Shown below are 22 T cell receptor beta chains from a single sample sequenced in a study of blood T cell repertoires in COVID-19. Sequenced by immunoSEQ multiplex PCR; TCRdb stores in-frame clones only, minus some. The repertoire holds around 400,000 clones, with over 85% as singletons. The sample was PBMCs or T cells enriched from blood (not recorded which). Receptors originate from a woman aged 25 to 39 who had recovered from COVID-19.

CDR3 nucleotide sequence: TGCGCCAGCAGCCAAGGGGCAGACAGGGGGTTCTCTGGAAACACCATATATTTT. It is translated as CASSQGADRGFSGNTIYF. The gene calls are TRBV4-3 and TRBJ1-3, with 9 bases that match TRBD1. Unmatched junction bases numbered 7, after V lost 1 base and J lost 0 bases. CDR3 length: 18 amino acids. Germline lookup yields CDR1 LGHNA and CDR2 YSLEER.

This clone has only a few counts. The chain is built from TRBV7-8 and TRBJ2-7; D perhaps matches TRBD2 (7 bases). This CDR3 spans 13 amino acids. The germline V and J ends were trimmed by 5 bases and 6 bases, with 14 bases remaining between them. Germline V lookup: CDR1 SGHVS, CDR2 FQNEAQ. The CDR3 nucleotides read TGTGCCAGCAGCCCCAGGGAGGGGGGCGAGCAGTACTTC. It encodes CASSPREGGEQYF.

The chain uses TRBV4-3 and TRBJ1-2; 7 nucleotides align to TRBD1. The CDR3 loop spans 16 amino acids. Trimming cost V 0 bases and J 2 bases; bases outside gene matches: 6. Germline V gene lookup returns CDR1 LGHNA and CDR2 YSLEER. The CDR3 sequence: CASSQDWGRGNYGYTF. In DNA form, the CDR3 reads TGCGCCAGCAGCCAAGATTGGGGCAGGGGGAACTATGGCTACACCTTC.

In DNA, the CDR3 is TGTGCCAGCAGCTTAACAACAGTCCCCAATGAAAAACTGTTTTTT. Translated: CASSLTTVPNEKLFF. V and J are TRBV7-2 and TRBJ1-4; no clear D. Per germline, CDR1 SGHTA and CDR2 FQGNSA. The V end lost 2 bases, the J end lost 5 bases, and 12 bases lay between the germline ends. This CDR3 contains 15 residues.

This clone was counted between two and nine times. The J gene is TRBJ2-7, the V gene TRBV6-1; no firm D call. Trimming removed 0 bases at V and 0 bases at J, with 9 bases between. The germline V gene encodes CDR1 MNHNS and CDR2 SASEGT. The CDR3 is 15 amino acids. The CDR3 region is CASSEAFSISYEQYF. CDR3 in DNA: TGTGCCAGCAGTGAAGCGTTTAGTATCTCCTACGAGCAGTACTTC.

V is TRBV19 and J is TRBJ1-1, with D maybe TRBD1 (5 bases). Germline-derived CDR1 and CDR2 are LNHDA and SQIVND (reference sequence). The CDR3 sequence is 14 residues long. V was pared by 5 bases and J by 4 bases, with 14 bases between. Here the CDR3 reads CASSLQGRSTEAFF. In DNA, the CDR3 is TGTGCCAGTAGTCTTCAGGGTAGGAGCACTGAAGCTTTCTTT.

J is TRBJ1-2 and V is TRBV2; weak D call: TRBD1 (5 bases). V lost 2 bases and J lost 4, with 14 bases in between. Germline V lookup: CDR1 SNHLY, CDR2 FYNNEI. The CDR3 is made up of 15 amino acids. CDR3 in amino acids: CASSELEGLSYGYTF. CDR3 DNA sequence: TGTGCCAGCAGTGAACTTGAGGGACTAAGCTATGGCTACACCTTC.

CDR3: CASSLILPYEQYF. Here the CDR3 DNA reads TGTGCCAGCAGCTTGATTCTCCCCTACGAGCAGTACTTC. This rearrangement joins TRBV5-8 to TRBJ2-7, with D unclear. CDR1 SGHTS and CDR2 YDEGEE come from the germline V gene. Trimming shortened V by 1 base and J by 2 bases, and 7 bases separated the two germline ends. This CDR3 contains 13 residues. Full variable domain (remainder filled in from reference TRBV5-8 and TRBJ2-7): EAGVTQSPTHLIKTRGQQATLRCSPISGHTSVYWYQQALGLGLQFLLWYDEGEERNRGNFPPRFSGRQFPNYSSELNVNALELEDSALYLCASSLILPYEQYFGPGTRLTVT.

The rearrangement links TRBV5-1 to TRBJ1-5, with D maybe TRBD1 (5 bases). Germline CDR1 SGHRS, CDR2 YFSETQ. The CDR3 is made up of 14 amino acids. V was pared by 0 bases and J by 7 bases, with 11 bases between. CDR3 protein: CASSLEAGEQPQHF. CDR3 coding DNA: TGCGCCAGCAGCTTGGAGGCGGGGGAGCAGCCCCAGCATTTT.

The genes are TRBV7-2 and TRBJ2-3; 7 positions agree with TRBD2. Looked up from germline, CDR1 is SGHTA and CDR2 is FQGNSA. V was clipped by 1 base and J by 4 bases; unmatched bases: 2. The CDR3 loop spans 14 amino acids. The CDR3 DNA follows: TGTGCCAGCAGCTTAGATGCGGGGGCAGATACGCAGTATTTT. Amino acid sequence: CASSLDAGADTQYF.

The V gene is TRBV13, the J gene TRBJ1-2, with 10 bases fitting TRBD1. The CDR3 length is 15 residues. The V gene's germline CDR1 is PRHDT and CDR2 FYEKMQ (reference sequence). The J segment lost 7 bases and the V segment lost 6 bases, leaving 11 bases of the junction unmatched. DNA of the CDR3: TGTGCCAGCAGTCGACGACAGGGGGCGAGAACTGGCTACACCTTC. Its translation is CASSRRQGARTGYTF. Together with reference TRBV13 and TRBJ1-2, the CDR3 gives the full variable domain: AAGVIQSPRHLIKEKRETATLKCYPIPRHDTVYWYQQGPGQDPQFLISFYEKMQSDKGSIPDRFSAQQFSDYHSELNMSSLELGDSALYFCASSRRQGARTGYTFGSGTRLTVV.

The gene calls are TRBV3-1 (or the pseudogene TRBV3-2) and TRBJ1-6; D gene uncertain. V was cut by 0 bases and J by 7 bases, with 13 bases left in between. Germline V CDR1 and CDR2: LGHDT, YNNKEL (reference sequence). The CDR3 spans 16 residues. The CDR3 DNA reads TGTGCCAGCAGCCAAGAAACAGAAATTCCCAATTCACCCCTCCACTTT. It specifies CASSQETEIPNSPLHF.

A word on this clone: Different DNA sequences within this sample yield the same CDR3. The rearrangement links TRBV27 to TRBJ2-7; D unclear. The germline V gene encodes CDR1 MNHEY and CDR2 SMNVEV (reference sequence). V was clipped by 4 bases and J by 3 bases, with 4 bases between them. This CDR3 contains 11 residues. The CDR3 DNA follows: TGTGCCAGCAGTTCCTACTACGAGCAGTACTTC. It encodes CASSSYYEQYF.

The chain is built from TRBV13 and TRBJ2-3, with a possible D match to TRBD1 (5 bases). This CDR3 comprises 17 residues. Germline-derived CDR1 and CDR2 are PRHDT and FYEKMQ (reference sequence). Trimming took off 0 bases at V and 7 bases at J, with 20 bases between the two ends. The CDR3 DNA sequence: TGTGCCAGCAGCTTAGGGTGGGGCCGCACGCCCCCCTATACGCAGTATTTT. Protein product: CASSLGWGRTPPYTQYF.

The chain carries TRBV6-5 and TRBJ1-1, with 9 positions matching TRBD1. The CDR3 runs to 15 residues. Germline V gives CDR1 MNHEY, CDR2 SVGAGI. V lost 7 bases to trimming and J lost 1 base; unmatched junction nucleotides: 7. The CDR3 loop is CASNLQGAGNTEAFF. DNA for the CDR3: TGTGCCAGCAATCTACAGGGGGCAGGGAACACTGAAGCTTTCTTT.

This clone was recorded a few times. V is TRBV6-2 or TRBV6-3 and J is TRBJ2-7; D call uncertain. The CDR3 is made up of 12 amino acids. CDR1 and CDR2 (germline): MNHEY, SVGEGT. V was pared by 6 bases and J by 5 bases, with 11 bases between. The CDR3 DNA sequence: TGTGCCAGCAGCTTGAACCTAGACGAGCAGTACTTC. This encodes CASSLNLDEQYF.

The J gene is TRBJ1-1, the V gene TRBV30; tentative D call: TRBD1 (6 bases). This CDR3 region has 13 residues. The V end was cut by 2 bases, the J end by 6 bases, with 13 bases between. Germline V gene lookup returns CDR1 GTSNPN and CDR2 SVGIG (reference sequence). CDR3 sequence: CAWSLGGSAEAFF. DNA for the CDR3: TGTGCCTGGAGTCTAGGGGGATCGGCTGAAGCTTTCTTT.

This chain links TRBV18 with TRBJ2-2, with D perhaps TRBD1 (5 bases). The CDR3 has 15 amino acids. V gave up 2 bases and J gave up 1 base, with 8 bases separating them. Germline-derived CDR1 and CDR2 are KGHSH and LQKENI. The CDR3 bases are TGTGCCAGCTCACCAAGGGGCCAGAACACCGGGGAGCTGTTTTTT. The encoded protein is CASSPRGQNTGELFF.

The V call is TRBV6-4, the J call TRBJ2-1, with D unresolved. This CDR3 comprises 13 residues. Germline V gives CDR1 MRHNA, CDR2 SNTAGT. Trimming shortened V by 0 bases and J by 9 bases, and 9 bases separated the two germline ends. The CDR3 region is CASSDSDEREQFF. The CDR3 DNA sequence: TGTGCCAGCAGTGACTCAGACGAGCGTGAGCAGTTCTTC.

The chain couples TRBV12-3 or TRBV12-4 to TRBJ2-5; no firm D call. The CDR3 is 12 residues long. Trimming stripped 6 bases from V and 5 bases from J, with 10 bases between. CDR3 in DNA: TGTGCCAGCAGAGAGAGGCGCGAGACCCAGTACTTC. Protein sequence: CASRERRETQYF.

The sample holds one count of this clone. The V and J genes are TRBV5-1 and TRBJ1-1, with D perhaps TRBD1 (6 bases). CDR1 is SGHRS, CDR2 YFSETQ, per germline. This CDR3 comprises 15 residues. V was clipped by 4 bases and J by 1 base, with 14 bases between them. The CDR3 is CASSAPAGENTEAFF. The DNA of the CDR3 is TGCGCCAGCAGCGCCCCCGCAGGGGAGAACACTGAAGCTTTCTTT.

As to this clone: Distinct nucleotide sequences in the sample also encode this CDR3. The chain is built from TRBV19 and TRBJ2-5; 8 bases agree with TRBD1. The germline V gene has CDR1 LNHDA and CDR2 SQIVND (reference sequence). There are 14 residues in the CDR3. Trimming cost V 3 bases and J 5 bases; bases outside gene matches: 5. The CDR3 DNA follows: TGTGCCAGTAGTATGGACAGGGTCCGGGAGACCCAGTACTTC. Translating it yields CASSMDRVRETQYF.